Below, 21 T cell receptor beta chains from the same sample are listed, as sequenced in a study of metastatic and nonmetastatic thyroid tumors. Every patient was untreated before thyroid surgery. TCRdb used MiXCR to call clones anew from the PCR reads. The sample carries 70,000 or so clones, 12% to 15% recorded once. The sequenced sample consisted of blood. The receptors were sampled from a male donor with papillary thyroid cancer or a benign thyroid nodule (not recorded which). Some clones in this sample may be carry-over from other donors' samples.

Judged by abundance, this clone is medium-sized. The V gene is TRBV28, the J gene TRBJ1-6; no clear D. Trimming took off 1 base at V and 9 bases at J, with 4 bases between the two ends. Germline V gene lookup returns CDR1 MDHEN and CDR2 SYDVKM. CDR3 size: 12 residues. CDR3 nucleotide sequence: TGTGCCAGCAGTTTATCTATTTCACCCCTCCACTTT. It encodes CASSLSISPLHF.

The rearrangement joins TRBV27 to TRBJ2-1; D not resolved. This CDR3 region has 15 residues. Trimming took off 2 bases at V and 5 bases at J, with 13 bases between the two ends. The germline gives CDR1 MNHEY, CDR2 SMNVEV (reference sequence). CDR3 nucleotide sequence: TGTGCCAGCAGTTTAACCGGCACTCCTAACAATGAGCAGTTCTTC. This encodes CASSLTGTPNNEQFF.

This clone showed up many times. V and J are TRBV11-2 and TRBJ2-2; no clear D. The V end lost 0 bases, the J end lost 0 bases, and 5 bases lay between the germline ends. In germline, CDR1 is SGHAT, CDR2 FQNNGV. The CDR3 runs to 15 residues. CDR3 amino acids: CASSLDPANTGELFF. As DNA, the CDR3 is TGTGCCAGCAGCTTAGATCCCGCGAACACCGGGGAGCTGTTTTTT.

This clone was seen ten or more times. This chain uses TRBV19 with TRBJ2-2; TRBD1 or TRBD2 may be the D gene (6 bases each). Germline values: CDR1 LNHDA, CDR2 SQIVND (reference sequence). The V end was cut by 5 bases, the J end by 5 bases, with 15 bases between. There are 15 residues in the CDR3. The CDR3 is CASSSRRGVTGELFF. In DNA, the CDR3 is TGTGCCAGTAGTTCCCGGAGGGGGGTGACCGGGGAGCTGTTTTTT.

This clone was seen a handful of times. A read error may produce the germline difference seen at one junction end. The chain joins TRBV6-2 or TRBV6-3 to TRBJ2-2; a weak D match, TRBD2 (6 bases). From germline, CDR1 is MNHEY and CDR2 SVGEGT. The CDR3 extends over 17 amino acids. DNA for the CDR3: TGTGTCAGCAGTTGGACTACGGGCCGTCTCGGAACCGGGGAGCTGTTTTTT. Encoded protein: CVSSWTTGRLGTGELFF.

This clone was picked up many times. The chain carries TRBV7-9 and TRBJ1-1; D remains unclear. V was cut by 3 bases and J by 5 bases, with 13 bases left in between. The CDR3 has 14 residues. Germline assignment: CDR1 SEHNR and CDR2 FQNEAQ (reference sequence). As DNA, the CDR3 is TGTGCCAGCAGCTTTAGGGAGGTAGATACTGAAGCTTTCTTT. Amino acids: CASSFREVDTEAFF.

This clone has at least ten counts. The chain joins TRBV13 to TRBJ1-6, with a possible D match to TRBD1 (5 bases). This CDR3 comprises 17 residues. Germline V gene lookup returns CDR1 PRHDT and CDR2 FYEKMQ (reference sequence). The V end was cut by 3 bases, the J end by 0 bases, with 12 bases between. The DNA for the CDR3 is TGTGCCAGCAGCTTGGGGGGACCTAGCTCCTATAATTCACCCCTCCACTTT. It codes for CASSLGGPSSYNSPLHF.

This clone was counted at least ten times. The chain has TRBV12-3 or TRBV12-4 and TRBJ2-1; D gene uncertain. This CDR3 has 14 amino acids. Trimming took off 6 bases at V and 6 bases at J, with 15 bases between the two ends. Written as DNA, the CDR3 is TGTGCCAGCAGCACTTATGTCGCCTCCAATGAGCAGTTCTTC. This sequence encodes CASSTYVASNEQFF.

This clone was seen at least ten times. The J gene is TRBJ2-5, the V gene TRBV29-1; no definite D call. The length of the CDR3 is 13 residues. V was cut by 4 bases and J by 4 bases, with 13 bases left in between. The germline CDR1 and CDR2 sequences are SQVTM and ANQGSEA. Here the CDR3 reads CSVGASHLETQYF. In DNA form, the CDR3 reads TGCAGCGTTGGGGCCAGTCACCTAGAGACCCAGTACTTC.

Remarks on this clone: Being one base from a much bigger clone, this may be a read error. This chain links TRBV7-9 with TRBJ1-2, with 7 bases matching TRBD1. The germline V gene has CDR1 SEHNR and CDR2 FQNEAQ (reference sequence). V dropped 4 bases and J dropped 7; count of bases not matched to a gene: 9. This CDR3 has 14 residues. CDR3 in amino acids: CASSSIETGCGYTF. DNA of the CDR3: TGTGCCAGCAGCTCTATAGAGACAGGGTGTGGCTACACCTTC.

On this clone itself: This may come from a read error, since a much larger clone is one base off. The V call is TRBV5-1, the J call TRBJ2-2; weak D call: TRBD2 (7 bases). Trimming removed 6 bases at V and 9 bases at J, with 36 bases between. This CDR3 comprises 20 residues. Germline V CDR1 and CDR2: SGHRS, YFSETQ. The CDR3 sequence is CASTLGGDGGATVWTWELFF. The CDR3 DNA sequence: TGCGCCAGCACCCTGGGAGGGGACGGGGGCGCAACGGTCTGGACCTGGGAGCTGTTTTTT.

This clone was counted at least ten times. The chain employs TRBV10-1 and TRBJ2-3, with TRBD2 matching 7 bases. Looked up from germline, CDR1 is WNHNN and CDR2 is SYGVQD (reference sequence). The CDR3 totals 16 residues. Losses at the gene ends were 0 bases for V and 2 bases for J; bases not matched to a gene: 5. CDR3 sequence (DNA): TGCGCCAGCAGTGAGTCGAAGCGGGGATTCACAGATACGCAGTATTTT. As protein: CASSESKRGFTDTQYF.

In its sample, this clone was seen many times. A much larger clone lies one base from this, so it may be a read error. The same CDR3 is also encoded by other DNA sequences in this sample. The chain recombines TRBV19 with TRBJ1-1, with 11 bases aligning to TRBD1. The CDR3 spans 15 residues. The germline CDR1 and CDR2 sequences are LNHDA and SQIVND (reference sequence). The DNA of the CDR3 is TGTGCCAGCAGTAGAGGACAGGGGGCGGACACTGAAGCTTTCTTT. It is translated as CASSRGQGADTEAFF. Full variable domain (remainder filled in from reference TRBV19 and TRBJ1-1): DGGITQSPKYLFRKEGQNVTLSCEQNLNHDAMYWYRQDPGQGLRLIYYSQIVNDFQKGDIAEGYSVSREKKESFPLTVTSAQKNPTAFYLCASSRGQGADTEAFFGQGTRLTVV.

This clone was recorded a few times. At one boundary the junction diverges from the germline segment, which might be a read error. V usage is TRBV19 and J usage is TRBJ2-1; 11 positions match TRBD2. CDR3 size: 12 residues. Germline-derived CDR1 and CDR2 are LNHDA and SQIVND (reference sequence). CDR3 sequence (DNA): TGTGCCAGTAAAGCCGGGACTAGCGGTGGGGTCTTC. Protein: CASKAGTSGGVF.

This clone turned up a few times. J is TRBJ1-3 and V is TRBV6-1; maybe TRBD1 (6 bases). V dropped 4 bases and J dropped 0 bases, with 16 bases sitting between them. The V gene's germline CDR1 is MNHNS and CDR2 SASEGT. The CDR3 totals 17 residues. The CDR3 sequence: CASSGSRVRGSGNTIYF. The CDR3 bases are TGTGCCAGCAGTGGATCTCGGGTCAGGGGCTCTGGAAACACCATATATTTT.

This clone was seen ten or more times. Other DNA sequences in this specimen translate into the identical CDR3. The V call is TRBV14, the J call TRBJ2-5; tentatively, D is TRBD2 (5 bases). Trimming took 1 base from V and 3 from J, leaving 6 bases between them. The CDR3 length is 13 residues. The germline gives CDR1 SGHDN, CDR2 FVKESK. As DNA, the CDR3 is TGTGCCAGCAGCCAAGCCGGGAAAGAGACCCAGTACTTC. The encoded protein is CASSQAGKETQYF.

By share of the sample, this clone is medium-sized. The same CDR3 is also encoded by other DNA sequences in this sample. V is TRBV7-9 and J is TRBJ1-1; possible D gene TRBD1, 6 bases. V gave up 6 bases and J gave up 1 base, with 15 bases separating them. Germline assignment: CDR1 SEHNR and CDR2 FQNEAQ (reference sequence). CDR3 length: 15 amino acids. The CDR3 sequence: CASSPPTGSNTEAFF. In DNA form, the CDR3 reads TGTGCCAGCAGTCCCCCGACAGGCTCGAACACTGAAGCTTTCTTT.

This clone has at least ten counts. The rearrangement uses TRBV6-5 and TRBJ2-5, with 12 bases fitting TRBD2. The CDR3 has 16 residues. Germline V CDR1 and CDR2: MNHEY, SVGAGI. V shed 2 bases and J 6 bases; nucleotides not matched to a gene: 7. CDR3 residues: CASSYSLGLAGQTQYF. The CDR3 DNA sequence: TGTGCCAGCAGTTACAGTTTAGGACTAGCGGGACAGACCCAGTACTTC.

This clone was detected ten times or more. The chain combines TRBV27 with TRBJ1-2, with D possibly being TRBD1 (6 bases). Looked up from germline, CDR1 is MNHEY and CDR2 is SMNVEV (reference sequence). The CDR3 sequence is 15 residues long. Between the trimmed V and J ends, which lost 3 bases and 3 bases, there was a span of 14 bases. CDR3 nucleotide sequence: TGTGCCAGCAGTTTTTACCCCGGGGGCGACTATGGCTACACCTTC. It encodes CASSFYPGGDYGYTF.

This clone was found a few times. A read error may be the cause here, since a much bigger clone is one base away. The rearrangement uses TRBV9 and TRBJ1-1; D ambiguous. Germline assignment: CDR1 SGDLS and CDR2 YYNGEE. The CDR3 length is 12 residues. In nucleotides, the CDR3 is TGTGCCATCAGCGGATCAAACACTGAAGCTTTCTTT. This encodes CAISGSNTEAFF.

At least ten counts were recorded for this clone. The identical CDR3 is also encoded by other nucleotide sequences in the sample. The gene calls are TRBV30 and TRBJ2-1; no clear D. Germline CDR1 is GTSNPN and CDR2 is SVGIG (reference sequence). This CDR3 contains 12 residues. V was cut by 0 bases and J by 10 bases, with 10 bases left in between. Written as DNA, the CDR3 is TGTGCCTGGAGTGTACTAAGCCCCGAGCAGTTCTTC. Encoded protein: CAWSVLSPEQFF.